A selection of T cell receptor beta chains follows, all from one sample in a study of T cells after yellow fever vaccination. TCRdb re-called the 5' RACE reads with MiXCR, one entry per CDR3 protein. The sample lists some 500,000 distinct CDR3 sequences, about 13% occurring once. Sequenced material: PBMCs, taken on the day of the yellow fever booster vaccination. The receptors derive from a man aged 30 to 39 who received the YFV17D yellow fever vaccine. Each CDR3 is given with its conserved first and last residue. A D gene is named only where the DNA matches it firmly.

d_call	v_call	j_call	cdr3_aa
TRBD2	TRBV7-6	TRBJ2-3	CASSFREASGSDTQYF
NA	TRBV29-1	TRBJ2-1	CSVQGGYNKQFF
TRBD1	TRBV5-1	TRBJ2-1	CASSTDRGNEQFF
TRBD2	TRBV5-4	TRBJ2-2	CASSLVTSAANTGELFF
TRBD2	TRBV29-1	TRBJ2-1	CSVVQLAYNEQFF
NA	TRBV30	TRBJ2-7	CAWELGHTYEQYF
NA	TRBV27	TRBJ1-4	CASSLSVLSEKLFF
NA	TRBV11-3	TRBJ2-6	CASSPGTGTSGANVLTF
NA	TRBV29-1	TRBJ2-3	CSVVRGVVTDTQYF
NA	TRBV18	TRBJ1-6	CASSRGTDSAPLHF
NA	TRBV5-4	TRBJ2-1	CASSSATRNEQFF
NA	TRBV6-2/TRBV6-3	TRBJ2-1	CASSYGRVHYNEQFF
NA	TRBV20-1	TRBJ2-5	CSARRPSGSQTQYF
TRBD2	TRBV5-1	TRBJ2-1	CASAEVASGSNEQFF
NA	TRBV3-1	TRBJ2-3	CASSTDSRPRGTQYF
TRBD1	TRBV11-2	TRBJ2-1	CASSLDPGQGTRQFF
NA	TRBV5-1	TRBJ1-4	CASSVKQGRNEKLFF
TRBD2	TRBV28	TRBJ2-7	CASSSPGGGEQYF
NA	TRBV7-2	TRBJ2-2	CASSWGGPTGELFF
NA	TRBV5-4	TRBJ2-1	CASSPPGRGYNEQFF
TRBD2	TRBV12-3/TRBV12-4	TRBJ2-1	CASKKGLAGGEQFF
NA	TRBV30	TRBJ1-5	CAWSGGSVGQPQHF
TRBD1	TRBV7-8	TRBJ2-3	CASSYPDRGPTTQYF
NA	TRBV24-1	TRBJ2-7	CATSDPGLLSEQYF
NA	TRBV19	TRBJ1-5	CASTQVGQPQHF
NA	TRBV20-1	TRBJ1-2	CSANLGEGDYGYTF
NA	TRBV20-1	TRBJ2-1	CSARDLGDEQFF
TRBD1	TRBV5-1	TRBJ2-1	CASSSGQGSYNEQFF
TRBD2	TRBV29-1	TRBJ2-3	CSVVGLAATDTQYF
NA	TRBV19	TRBJ1-1	CASSIDKRWTEAFF
NA	TRBV15	TRBJ2-5	CATSYMTSSQETQYF
TRBD2	TRBV20-1	TRBJ2-2	CSAWTPLAGGRTGELFF
TRBD1	TRBV20-1	TRBJ2-7	CSPTGDVDEQYF
TRBD1	TRBV27	TRBJ2-3	CASSFLEQGVTDTQYF
TRBD1	TRBV9	TRBJ2-4	CASNTGGKAKNIQYF
NA	TRBV11-2	TRBJ2-5	CASRLLGETQYF
TRBD1	TRBV30	TRBJ2-3	CAWIQGNTDTQYF
TRBD1	TRBV30	TRBJ2-5	CAWSVLGQQETQYF
TRBD1	TRBV15	TRBJ2-1	CATSRERDSSYNEQFF
NA	TRBV9	TRBJ1-5	CASSVGWGPNQPQHF
NA	TRBV5-4	TRBJ2-1	CASSLAGRDYEQFF
TRBD1	TRBV5-5	TRBJ2-7	CASSTQGASYEQYF
NA	TRBV7-6	TRBJ2-7	CASSVLDRTAHEQYF